The rows below give T cell receptor beta chains drawn from one sample of a study of naive and memory T cell subsets. In TCRdb, the UMI-ligation and nested PCR reads were re-called with MiXCR into one record per CDR3 protein. The sample holds over 110,000 distinct CDR3 sequences; approximately 18% are singletons and the top ten take 0.6% to 0.7%. Material for sequencing was naive CD8+ T cells from blood. Every receptor here comes from a human donor in good health. Both conserved end residues are part of each CDR3. A D gene is named only where the DNA matches it firmly. Clone size, where shown, is once, few, many, or a class for clones that have expanded.

>TRBD1|-|TRBV7-9|TRBJ2-4
TGTGCCAGCACCCCCCCGACAGGGGTCCCGTTAGCCAAAAACATTCAGTACTTC
CASTPPTGVPLAKNIQYF
>-|-|TRBV6-5|TRBJ2-2
TGTGCCAGCAGTTACTGGTCCGGGGAGCTGTTTTTT
CASSYWSGELFF
>-|-|TRBV13|TRBJ1-1
TGTGCCAGCAGCCTTTCCGAGGAGGGAACGAGTGAAGCTTTCTTT
CASSLSEEGTSEAFF
>TRBD2|-|TRBV13|TRBJ2-1
TGTGCCAGCAGCTTCGCCGGAGCGGGATCCTACAATGAGCAGTTCTTC
CASSFAGAGSYNEQFF
>-|few|TRBV5-1|TRBJ2-3
TGCGCCAGCAGCTACGACGACCGGACCTTTAGCACAGATACGCAGTATTTT
CASSYDDRTFSTDTQYF
>-|-|TRBV4-1|TRBJ2-1
TGCGCCAGCAGCCAAGACTACAATGAGCAGTTCTTC
CASSQDYNEQFF
>-|few|TRBV28|TRBJ2-7
TGTGCCAGCAGTTTAATACTGGGGGACGCCTACGAGCAGTACTTC
CASSLILGDAYEQYF
>-|few|TRBV28|TRBJ2-7
TGTGCCAGCAGTCCGCCCAGCGAGGCCGCCTACGAGCAGTACTTC
CASSPPSEAAYEQYF
>-|-|TRBV11-2|TRBJ1-6
TGTGCCAGCAGCTCGCGAAGCCCCGATAGAGACGGCTCCTATAATTCACCCCTCCACTTT
CASSSRSPDRDGSYNSPLHF
>-|once|TRBV5-1|TRBJ2-2
TGCGCCAGCAGCTACTACAACACCGGGGAGCTGTTTTTT
CASSYYNTGELFF
>-|-|TRBV4-1|TRBJ2-1
TGCGCCAGCAGCCAAGTTCGGTACAATGAGCAGTTCTTC
CASSQVRYNEQFF
>TRBD1|-|TRBV7-9|TRBJ2-1
TGTGCCAGCAGCTTAAGTCAGGGGGCCTTGAATGAGCAGTTCTTC
CASSLSQGALNEQFF
>-|-|TRBV28|TRBJ2-3
TGTGCCAGCAACACAGCGCAGGCAGATACGCAGTATTTT
CASNTAQADTQYF
>-|few|TRBV4-2|TRBJ2-7
TGTGCCAGCAGCCAACTCCCCGGAGGGGGCGCGACCTATAACTTC
CASSQLPGGGATYNF
>-|few|TRBV29-1|TRBJ2-2
TGCAGCGTTGTTAATTTCACCGGGGAGCTGTTTTTT
CSVVNFTGELFF
>-|-|TRBV28|TRBJ1-1
TGTGCCAGCAAGGTGAACACTGAAGCTTTCTTT
CASKVNTEAFF
>-|-|TRBV15|TRBJ2-1
TGTGCCACCAGCAGTCTCGCCTACAATGAGCAGTTCTTC
CATSSLAYNEQFF
>TRBD1|few|TRBV20-1|TRBJ2-5
TGCAGTGTCCTGCCCAGGGGGCGCCAAGAGACCCAGTACTTC
CSVLPRGRQETQYF
>TRBD2|few|TRBV19|TRBJ2-7
TGTGCCAGTAGTCGGACTAGCGGGAGTTCTTACGAGCAGTACTTC
CASSRTSGSSYEQYF
>-|-|TRBV5-1|TRBJ2-2
TGCGCCAGCAGCCTGGGACTTACCCTTGGCGCCGGGGAGCTGTTTTTT
CASSLGLTLGAGELFF
>-|-|TRBV27|TRBJ2-1
TGTGCCAGCAGTTTGTCTGTCCTAACCACGGGCAATGAGCAGTTCTTC
CASSLSVLTTGNEQFF
>-|-|TRBV4-1|TRBJ2-1
TGCGCCAGCAGCCAAGAGGAGACAAGCGTGTACAATGAGGAGTTCTTC
CASSQEETSVYNEEFF
>TRBD1|few|TRBV28|TRBJ2-3
TGTGCCAGCAGTCCATGGACAGGGTCTAGCACAGATACGCAGTATTTT
CASSPWTGSSTDTQYF
>-|few|TRBV29-1|TRBJ1-2
TGCAGCGTTGAAAAAGAACAGAGTCTTTTTGGCTACACCTTC
CSVEKEQSLFGYTF
>-|-|TRBV2|TRBJ2-5
TGTGCCCCCTGGCAGGGGACTTACCAAGAGACCCAGTACTTC
CAPWQGTYQETQYF
>-|-|TRBV13|TRBJ2-4
TGTGCCAGCAGCCCCGAGGTGAGAGGAGGTACAAAAAACATTCAGTACTTC
CASSPEVRGGTKNIQYF
>-|once|TRBV7-9|TRBJ2-1
TGTGCCAGCAGCTTAGTGCCTGGCAGGGGTGAAATAAGCTCCTACAATGAGCAGTTCTTC
CASSLVPGRGEISSYNEQFF
>-|few|TRBV27|TRBJ2-7
TGTGCCAGCAGTTTATCGGACTCAACGAAGGACGAGCAGTACTTC
CASSLSDSTKDEQYF
>-|-|TRBV5-4|TRBJ2-3
TGTGCCAGCAGCTATCGTGAGGGGCTGTATTTT
CASSYREGLYF
>-|-|TRBV7-6|TRBJ1-4
TGTGCCAGCAGCTTCGGCGGGGAACTGTTTTTT
CASSFGGELFF
>-|few|TRBV25-1|TRBJ2-1
TGTGCCAGCAGTGAATACGCGCTCAGCTCCTACAATGAGCAGTTCTTC
CASSEYALSSYNEQFF
>-|-|TRBV20-1|TRBJ2-4
TGCAGTGGGGGCCGGGAAAACATTCAGTACTTC
CSGGRENIQYF
>TRBD1|-|TRBV7-2|TRBJ2-5
TGTGCCAGCAGCCCCACAGGGGCACAAGAGACCCAGTACTTC
CASSPTGAQETQYF